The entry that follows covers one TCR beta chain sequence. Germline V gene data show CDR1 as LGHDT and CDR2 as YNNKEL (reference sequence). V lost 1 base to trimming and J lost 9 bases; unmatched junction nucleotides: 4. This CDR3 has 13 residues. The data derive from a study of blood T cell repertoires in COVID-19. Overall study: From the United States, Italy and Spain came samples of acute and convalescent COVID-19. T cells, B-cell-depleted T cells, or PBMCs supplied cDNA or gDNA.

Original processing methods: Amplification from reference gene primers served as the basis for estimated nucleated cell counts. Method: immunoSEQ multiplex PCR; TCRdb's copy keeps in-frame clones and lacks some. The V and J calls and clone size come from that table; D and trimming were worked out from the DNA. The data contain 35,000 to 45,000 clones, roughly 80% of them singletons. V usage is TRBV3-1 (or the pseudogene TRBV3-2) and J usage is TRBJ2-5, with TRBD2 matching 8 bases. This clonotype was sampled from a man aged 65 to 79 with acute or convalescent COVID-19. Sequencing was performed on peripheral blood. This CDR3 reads CASSQVGLGAQYF. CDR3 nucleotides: TGTGCCAGCAGCCAAGTGGGACTAGGGGCCCAGTACTTC.